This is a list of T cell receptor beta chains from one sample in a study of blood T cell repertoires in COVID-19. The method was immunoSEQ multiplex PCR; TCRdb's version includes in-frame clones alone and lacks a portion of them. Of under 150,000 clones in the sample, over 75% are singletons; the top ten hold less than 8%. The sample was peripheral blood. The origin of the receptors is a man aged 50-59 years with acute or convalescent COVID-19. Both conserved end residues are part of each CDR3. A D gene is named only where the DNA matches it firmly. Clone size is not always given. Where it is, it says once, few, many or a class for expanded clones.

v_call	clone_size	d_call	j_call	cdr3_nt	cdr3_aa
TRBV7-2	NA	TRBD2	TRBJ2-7	TGTGCCAGCAGCCCTGGGGGGGGGAGCCACGAGCAGTACTTC	CASSPGGGSHEQYF
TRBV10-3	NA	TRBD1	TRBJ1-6	TGTGCCATCAGTGGGATCGCAGGGGGTAATTCACCCCTCCACTTT	CAISGIAGGNSPLHF
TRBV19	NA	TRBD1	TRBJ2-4	TGTGCCAGTAGTATGAGGGCAGGGACAGGGGGCAGCATTCAGTACTTC	CASSMRAGTGGSIQYF
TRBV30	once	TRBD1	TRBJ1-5	TGTGCCTGGAGTGTACTTCGGGGACAGGAAAATCAGCCCCAGCATTTT	CAWSVLRGQENQPQHF
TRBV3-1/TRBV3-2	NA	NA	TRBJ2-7	TGTGCCAGCAGCCAAGGGGGAGGATTTGCCTCCTACGAGCAGTACTTC	CASSQGGGFASYEQYF
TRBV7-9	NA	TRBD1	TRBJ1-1	TGTGCCAGCAAGTCGACAGGGGGTGAAGCTTTCTTT	CASKSTGGEAFF
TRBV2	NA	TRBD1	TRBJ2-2	TGTGCCAGCAGTCGGGACAGGTGGACCGGGGAGCTGTTTTTT	CASSRDRWTGELFF
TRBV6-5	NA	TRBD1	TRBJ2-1	TGTGCCAGCAGGCAACAGGGGGCGTACAATGAGCAGTTCTTC	CASRQQGAYNEQFF
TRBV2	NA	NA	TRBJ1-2	TGTGCCAGCAGTTTGCTGGACAGTATTAACTATGGCTACACCTTC	CASSLLDSINYGYTF
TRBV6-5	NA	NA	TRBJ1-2	TGTGCCAGCACCTCCCCACAGGGCGTGTACACCTTC	CASTSPQGVYTF
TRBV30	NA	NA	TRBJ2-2	TGTGCCAAACGGGACCGGGGGTCCGGGGAGCTGTTTTTT	CAKRDRGSGELFF
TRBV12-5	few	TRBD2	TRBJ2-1	TGTGCTAGTGGTTCGAGCGGGGCCTCCTACAATGAGCAGTTCTTC	CASGSSGASYNEQFF
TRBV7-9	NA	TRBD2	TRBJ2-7	TGTGCCAGCAGGCCGTCCGGGACTAGCGGGAGGTATCCCTACGAGCAGTACTTC	CASRPSGTSGRYPYEQYF
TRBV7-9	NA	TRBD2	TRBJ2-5	TGTGCCAGCAGCTGGGGGGGTGGCAGACAAGAGACCCAGTACTTC	CASSWGGGRQETQYF
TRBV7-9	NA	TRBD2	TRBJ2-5	TGTGCCAGCAGCCGTACTAGCGGAGAGACCCAGTACTTC	CASSRTSGETQYF
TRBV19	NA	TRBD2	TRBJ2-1	TGTGCCAGTGATACTAGCGGGTACAATGAGCAGTTCTTC	CASDTSGYNEQFF
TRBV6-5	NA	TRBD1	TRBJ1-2	TGTGCCAGCAGTTACCAGCCAGGGGGCGCTGGCTACACCTTC	CASSYQPGGAGYTF
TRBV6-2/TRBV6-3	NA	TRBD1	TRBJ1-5	TGTGCCAGCAGCCTCAGGGGGCGCGGCAATCAGCCCCAGCATTTT	CASSLRGRGNQPQHF
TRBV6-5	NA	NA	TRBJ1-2	TGTGCCAGCAGTTACACCGACAGCTATGGCTACACCTTC	CASSYTDSYGYTF
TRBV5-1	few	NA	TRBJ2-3	TGCGCCAGCAGCCCGAGGGTGGCTAGCACTCTTACCGCAGATACGCAGTATTTT	CASSPRVASTLTADTQYF
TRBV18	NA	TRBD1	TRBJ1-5	TGTGCCAGCTCACCAGTAGGGCTGACAGGGGGTAGCAATCAGCCCCAGCATTTT	CASSPVGLTGGSNQPQHF
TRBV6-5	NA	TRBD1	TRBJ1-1	TGTGCCGGAAAGCTAGGGGGCTGTGGCACTGAAGCTTTCTTT	CAGKLGGCGTEAFF
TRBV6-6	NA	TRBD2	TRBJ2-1	TGTGCCAGCAGTTATACTAGCGGGAACCTCAATGAGCAGTTCTTC	CASSYTSGNLNEQFF
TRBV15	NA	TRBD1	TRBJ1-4	TGTGCCACCGGACAGGGGACTAATGAAAAACTGTTTTTT	CATGQGTNEKLFF
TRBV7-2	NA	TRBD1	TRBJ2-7	TGTGCCAGCGCACCGACCCGGGACAGGGTGCACGAGCAGTACTTC	CASAPTRDRVHEQYF
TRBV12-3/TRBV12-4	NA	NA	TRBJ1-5	TGTGCCAGCAGCAGTAATAGCAATCAGCCCCAGCATTTT	CASSSNSNQPQHF
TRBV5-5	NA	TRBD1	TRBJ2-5	TGTGCCAGCAGCCGACAGGGGAATCAAGAGACCCAGTACTTC	CASSRQGNQETQYF
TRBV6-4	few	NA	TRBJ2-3	TGTGCCAGCAGGCGGACTAGCACAGATACGCAGTATTTT	CASRRTSTDTQYF